The 26 T cell receptor beta chains presented below share a single source sample, sequenced in a study of cytomegalovirus exposure and HLA in healthy donors. The study ran its PCR with 60 Vbeta and 13 Jbeta primers. Only in-frame clones appear in the TCRdb table, and some are missing; sequencing was by immunoSEQ multiplex PCR. The repertoire holds more than 150,000 clones, with more than 75% as singletons. The material sequenced was PBMCs. The receptors here all came from a girl less than two years old in good health and CMV-seronegative.

This chain links TRBV11-3 with TRBJ1-5, with TRBD1 matching over 8 bases. This CDR3 has 17 residues. Germline V CDR1 and CDR2: SGHNT, YENEEA. The ends lost 5 bases at V and 3 bases at J; junction bases unmatched: 12. CDR3 in amino acids: CASSQLRTGQDNQPQHF. The CDR3 coding sequence is TGTGCCAGCAGCCAGCTACGGACAGGGCAGGACAATCAGCCCCAGCATTTT.

The rearrangement joins TRBV5-1 to TRBJ2-1; 9 nucleotides align to TRBD1. This CDR3 contains 15 residues. Germline loops: CDR1 SGHRS, CDR2 YFSETQ. J was trimmed by 4 bases and V by 0 bases; bases with no gene match: 2. CDR3 sequence reads: CASSLVTGGYNEQFF. CDR3 sequence (DNA): TGCGCCAGCAGCTTGGTGACAGGGGGATACAATGAGCAGTTCTTC.

This sequence joins TRBV11-2 and TRBJ2-7, with a weak D call TRBD1 (5 bases). The germline V gene has CDR1 SGHAT and CDR2 FQNNGV. The CDR3 is 15 amino acids. With 3 bases removed from V and 3 bases from J, the gap between germline ends came to 15 bases. Here the CDR3 DNA reads TGTGCCAGCAGCTTGGGGCACTTGCTTAACTACGAGCAGTACTTC. Its protein is CASSLGHLLNYEQYF.

The CDR3 sequence: CASSQEETGTFGNTIYF. CDR3 nucleotide sequence: TGCGCCAGCAGCCAAGAAGAGACAGGGACTTTTGGAAACACCATATATTTT. The chain uses TRBV4-1 and TRBJ1-3; 7 bases match TRBD1. CDR3 size: 17 residues. Germline CDR1 MGHRA, CDR2 YSYEKL. The ends lost 0 bases at V and 3 bases at J; junction bases unmatched: 8.

The J gene is TRBJ1-2, the V gene TRBV4-1; no firm D call. CDR3 size: 16 residues. Trimming took 2 bases from V and 4 from J, leaving 17 bases between them. Per germline, CDR1 MGHRA and CDR2 YSYEKL. CDR3 in amino acids: CASSQLERGNIYGYTF. CDR3 sequence (DNA): TGCGCCAGCAGCCAACTGGAGCGAGGGAATATCTATGGCTACACCTTC.

The V gene is TRBV19, the J gene TRBJ1-2, with D tentatively TRBD1 (6 bases). Trimming removed 6 bases at V and 4 bases at J, with 12 bases between. There are 13 residues in the CDR3. Germline V CDR1 and CDR2: LNHDA, SQIVND (reference sequence). The CDR3 DNA sequence: TGTGCCAGTAGAGGGACACGCAGCTATGGCTACACCTTC. Its protein is CASRGTRSYGYTF.

This rearrangement joins TRBV6-5 to TRBJ1-2; D is uncertain. The CDR3 spans 15 residues. V was trimmed by 4 bases and J by 5 bases, leaving 17 bases between them. Germline CDR1 reads MNHEY; CDR2 reads SVGAGI. CDR3 DNA sequence: TGTGCCAGCAGTTCCGTAGTCTGGTCCCATTATGGCTACACCTTC. Its translation is CASSSVVWSHYGYTF.

This chain connects TRBV9 to TRBJ2-1, with 9 bases fitting TRBD2. This CDR3 has 16 residues. Germline values: CDR1 SGDLS, CDR2 YYNGEE. V shed 4 bases and J 4 bases; nucleotides not matched to a gene: 9. Here the CDR3 reads CASSQVAGGRYNEQFF. The CDR3 DNA sequence: TGTGCCAGCAGCCAGGTCGCGGGGGGGCGTTACAATGAGCAGTTCTTC.

There are a few counts of this clone. The genes are TRBV6-5 and TRBJ2-1; D perhaps matches TRBD2 (5 bases). The V gene's germline CDR1 is MNHEY and CDR2 SVGAGI. Deletions cut 6 bases from V and 3 bases from J, with 12 bases between. The CDR3 is 14 amino acids. Here the CDR3 DNA reads TGTGCCAGCAGGGCGGGTTTGGGCTACAATGAGCAGTTCTTC. It encodes CASRAGLGYNEQFF.

This clone was seen a handful of times. The chain is built from TRBV7-2 and TRBJ2-7, with TRBD1 as a possible D gene (6 bases). Germline values: CDR1 SGHTA, CDR2 FQGNSA. The CDR3 length is 14 residues. The germline V and J ends were trimmed by 0 bases and 0 bases, with 6 bases remaining between them. CDR3 sequence: CASSLAGGSYEQYF. The CDR3 DNA follows: TGTGCCAGCAGCTTAGCAGGGGGCTCCTACGAGCAGTACTTC.

The chain has TRBV2 and TRBJ1-5, with TRBD1 identical over 7 bases. From germline, CDR1 is SNHLY and CDR2 FYNNEI. This CDR3 is built from 14 residues. V gave up 4 bases and J gave up 2 bases; unmatched junction bases: 2. CDR3 sequence: CASSGDSRNQPQHF. The CDR3 DNA reads TGTGCCAGCAGTGGGGACAGCCGCAATCAGCCCCAGCATTTT.

This clone is a singleton in its sample. The V call is TRBV7-2, the J call TRBJ2-3, with TRBD1 matching 7 bases. Trimming took 3 bases from V and 4 from J; bases not matched to a gene: 7. CDR1 and CDR2 (germline): SGHTA, FQGNSA. The CDR3 covers 15 residues. In DNA, the CDR3 is TGTGCCAGCAGCTTGACTGGTCAGGGGGCAGATACGCAGTATTTT. Translation gives CASSLTGQGADTQYF.

This clone was counted a single time. The genes are TRBV4-2 and TRBJ2-2, with D hard to call. The CDR3 spans 14 residues. Trimming shortened V by 0 bases and J by 3 bases, and 5 bases separated the two germline ends. Germline V gene data show CDR1 as LGHNA and CDR2 as YNFKEQ. CDR3 residues: CASSQDKHTGELFF. DNA for the CDR3: TGTGCCAGCAGCCAAGACAAGCACACCGGGGAGCTGTTTTTT.

This rearrangement joins TRBV6-5 to TRBJ1-2; D call uncertain. The CDR3 totals 13 residues. Germline CDR1 and CDR2: MNHEY and SVGAGI. Trimming pared 6 bases from V and 1 base from J, leaving 9 bases between. The CDR3 spells CASRVTSNYGYTF. The DNA of the CDR3 is TGTGCCAGCAGAGTTACAAGTAACTATGGCTACACCTTC.

CDR3 coding DNA: TGTGCCAGCTCTGTCCTAGGTAATCTCCGAGAGTTCAACACTGAAGCTTTCTTT. Protein sequence: CASSVLGNLREFNTEAFF. This sequence joins TRBV18 and TRBJ1-1; no firm D call. The ends were cut back, 6 bases at V and 2 bases at J, with 25 bases in the middle. This CDR3 spans 18 amino acids. From germline, CDR1 is KGHSH and CDR2 LQKENI.

The chain is built from TRBV10-3 and TRBJ1-1, with TRBD1 matching 8 bases. The junction had 8 bases not matched to a gene; V was cut back by 6 bases and J by 8 bases. The CDR3 totals 13 residues. In germline, CDR1 is ENHRY, CDR2 SYGVKD. CDR3 bases: TGTGCCATCAGACAGGGGGAAACCAGGGAAGCTTTCTTT. This codes for CAIRQGETREAFF.

The genes are TRBV7-9 and TRBJ2-7, with 11 bases that match TRBD2. CDR1 is SEHNR, CDR2 FQNEAQ, per germline (reference sequence). Germline trimming cut 3 bases from V and 3 bases from J; bases unmatched to any gene: 13. This CDR3 comprises 18 residues. Here the CDR3 reads CASSFPPTVAGGVYEQYF. The CDR3 bases are TGTGCCAGCAGCTTCCCTCCGACAGTAGCGGGAGGGGTCTACGAGCAGTACTTC.

V gene TRBV7-3 combines with J gene TRBJ2-7, with 10 bases that match TRBD2. Germline V gene lookup returns CDR1 SGHTA and CDR2 FQGTGA. This CDR3 spans 16 amino acids. The junction had 11 bases not matched to a gene; V was cut back by 8 bases and J by 1 base. For the CDR3, the DNA is TGTGCCAGCGGTGCGAGCGGGGGGGTCTTTTCCTACGAGCAGTACTTC. Translated: CASGASGGVFSYEQYF.

V is TRBV6-1 and J is TRBJ2-3; 11 bases map to TRBD2. J was trimmed by 0 bases and V by 3 bases; bases with no gene match: 8. Germline CDR1 MNHNS, CDR2 SASEGT. This CDR3 spans 18 amino acids. The CDR3 sequence is CASSEGSGRAGSTDTQYF. Written as DNA, the CDR3 is TGTGCCAGCAGTGAGGGTAGCGGGAGGGCAGGTAGCACAGATACGCAGTATTTT.

J is TRBJ2-1 and V is TRBV19, with TRBD2 matching 10 bases. Germline V gene lookup returns CDR1 LNHDA and CDR2 SQIVND (reference sequence). J was trimmed by 4 bases and V by 1 base; bases with no gene match: 4. This CDR3 is 16 amino acids long. CDR3 loop: CASSIVGSGRYNEQFF. CDR3 in DNA: TGTGCCAGTAGTATAGTCGGTAGCGGGAGGTACAATGAGCAGTTCTTC.

V gene TRBV28 combines with J gene TRBJ1-6; D gene ambiguous. This CDR3 is built from 12 residues. Between the trimmed V and J ends, which lost 3 bases and 9 bases, there was a span of 6 bases. Germline values: CDR1 MDHEN, CDR2 SYDVKM. CDR3: CASSLGASPLHF. The DNA of the CDR3 is TGTGCCAGCAGTTTGGGAGCTTCACCCCTCCACTTT.

The chain links TRBV2 to TRBJ2-5, with TRBD1 matching over 9 bases. The tail of the sequence fits TRBJ2-7 better, so the J call may be wrong. The CDR3 has 13 amino acids. The V gene's germline CDR1 is SNHLY and CDR2 FYNNEI. CDR3: CATTRDRENEQYF. As DNA, the CDR3 is TGTGCCACGACCCGGGACAGGGAGAACGAGCAGTACTTC.

The rearrangement uses TRBV30 and TRBJ2-7; D uncertain. The CDR3 has 12 residues. Trimming stripped 3 bases from V and 0 bases from J, with 6 bases between. Germline CDR1 reads GTSNPN; CDR2 reads SVGIG (reference sequence). The CDR3 sequence: CAWRMSSYEQYF. CDR3 DNA sequence: TGTGCCTGGAGGATGAGCTCCTACGAGCAGTACTTC.

The chain has TRBV7-9 and TRBJ1-1; a possible D gene is TRBD1 (6 bases). The length of the CDR3 is 15 residues. Germline CDR1 SEHNR, CDR2 FQNEAQ (reference sequence). Trimming took off 3 bases at V and 3 bases at J, with 14 bases between the two ends. The CDR3 sequence is CASSFLRGEDTEAFF. Written as DNA, the CDR3 is TGTGCCAGCAGCTTCCTCAGGGGTGAGGACACTGAAGCTTTCTTT.

This chain links TRBV4-2 with TRBJ2-3; 10 nucleotides agree with TRBD2. Germline V gives CDR1 LGHNA, CDR2 YNFKEQ. V lost 3 bases and J lost 3; bases outside the gene matches: 15. This CDR3 is 19 amino acids long. The DNA for the CDR3 is TGTGCCAGCAGCCATGGGCCGGCCCCACTAGCGGGAAGGACAGATACGCAGTATTTT. It is translated as CASSHGPAPLAGRTDTQYF.

The V and J genes are TRBV21-1 and TRBJ2-5; the table gives TRBD2 as D, unverified against the DNA. TRBV21-1 is listed as a pseudogene. CDR3 length equals 15 residues. The chain's CDR3 is CASSIQRAWGKTQYF. In DNA, the CDR3 is TGTGCCAGCAGCATACAGCGGGCCTGGGGTAAGACCCAGTACTTC.